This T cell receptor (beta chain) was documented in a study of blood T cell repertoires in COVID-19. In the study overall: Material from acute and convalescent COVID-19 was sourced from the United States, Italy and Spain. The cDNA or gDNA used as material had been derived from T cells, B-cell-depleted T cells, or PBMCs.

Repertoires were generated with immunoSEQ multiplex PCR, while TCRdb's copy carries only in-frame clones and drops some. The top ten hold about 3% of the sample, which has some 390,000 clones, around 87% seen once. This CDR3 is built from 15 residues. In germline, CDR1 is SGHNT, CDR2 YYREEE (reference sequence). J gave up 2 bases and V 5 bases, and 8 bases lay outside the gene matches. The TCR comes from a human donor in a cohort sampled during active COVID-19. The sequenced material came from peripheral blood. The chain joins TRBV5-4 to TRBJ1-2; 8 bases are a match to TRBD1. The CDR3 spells CASRSPGQGNYGYTF. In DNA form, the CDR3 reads TGTGCCAGCAGGTCCCCTGGACAGGGAAACTATGGCTACACCTTC.